These T cell receptor beta chains were read from a single sample in a study of blood T cell repertoires in COVID-19. Only in-frame clones appear in the TCRdb table, and some are missing; sequencing was by immunoSEQ multiplex PCR. The sample consists of hundreds of thousands of clones, 88% of them appearing once. Input material: peripheral blood. Source of these receptors: a woman in her 70s with COVID-19, enrolled during active disease. Both conserved end residues are part of each CDR3. Each record gives: J gene, V gene, clone size, CDR3 protein. Clone size is given for some rows only: seen once, a few or many times, or a class if the clone is expanded.

>TRBJ2-7|TRBV6-5|.
CASSTAPDRRYEQYF
>TRBJ2-2|TRBV6-5|once
CASSYQTDTGELFF
>TRBJ1-5|TRBV7-9|.
CASSLGQGYQPQHF
>TRBJ1-4|TRBV6-5|.
CASRGQGINEKLFF
>TRBJ1-1|TRBV10-3|.
CALEGAENTEAFF
>TRBJ2-7|TRBV18|.
CASSPTNSAYEQYF
>TRBJ1-5|TRBV7-2|.
CASSLGRNQPQHF
>TRBJ1-6|TRBV6-5|.
CASSRQGRDNSPLHF
>TRBJ2-5|TRBV9|.
CASSVDVHRETQYF
>TRBJ1-1|TRBV6-5|.
CASSSPRGMNTEAFF
>TRBJ2-3|TRBV9|.
CASSVRGAATDTQYF
>TRBJ1-4|TRBV11-2|.
CASSFGQGEKLFF
>TRBJ2-1|TRBV5-1|.
CASSLTGTGGGEQFF
>TRBJ2-2|TRBV5-4|once
CASSLFTGVAGELFF
>TRBJ2-2|TRBV5-1|.
CASSLGQVTGELFF
>TRBJ2-2|TRBV7-9|.
CASSLPGQGTGELFF
>TRBJ1-6|TRBV2|.
CASSETQANNSPLHF
>TRBJ2-1|TRBV11-2|.
CASSLDRGPYNEQFF
>TRBJ1-1|TRBV6-5|.
CASSYFDRGEAFF
>TRBJ1-4|TRBV2|.
CASSATGEPTNEKLFF
>TRBJ1-2|TRBV2|.
CASSETQGGGYTF
>TRBJ1-2|TRBV2|.
CASSPGTALGYTF
>TRBJ1-2|TRBV12-3/TRBV12-4|many
CASTGWGDYGYTF
>TRBJ2-5|TRBV5-1|once
CASIAETQETQYF
>TRBJ2-3|TRBV7-9|.
CASSFPPTGDTQYF
>TRBJ1-5|TRBV10-1|.
CAPRARAGNQPQHF
>TRBJ1-5|TRBV27|few
CASSLLRDQPQHF
>TRBJ1-2|TRBV6-1|.
CASSEKEGTRYTF
>TRBJ1-1|TRBV18|.
CASSPNRVYTEAFF
>TRBJ2-1|TRBV4-2|.
CASTKDGATGEQFF
>TRBJ1-1|TRBV5-4|.
CASSLEGTANTEAFF
>TRBJ2-1|TRBV5-1|.
CASSLAGRGSGGANEQFF
>TRBJ2-3|TRBV3-1/TRBV3-2|.
CASSPTLRDTQYF
>TRBJ1-2|TRBV6-2/TRBV6-3|.
CASSYSTGDRDGYTF
>TRBJ2-1|TRBV24-1|.
CATSAYIAGGPNEQFF
>TRBJ2-1|TRBV24-1|.
CATSVRTSGGSLFF
>TRBJ2-1|TRBV27|.
CASSPGGSYNEQFF
>TRBJ1-3|TRBV5-1|.
CASSLSAPGLRQDTIYF
>TRBJ1-2|TRBV4-3|once
CASSQDEEANYGYTF
>TRBJ2-7|TRBV6-2/TRBV6-3|.
CASSYMAGGYEQYF
>TRBJ1-2|TRBV6-2/TRBV6-3|.
CASSRRGSILGYTF
>TRBJ1-4|TRBV2|.
CASRPVGEGEKLFF
>TRBJ2-3|TRBV4-3|few
CASSLTPGQGANTQYF
>TRBJ2-7|TRBV9|.
CASSLTSGPYEQYF
>TRBJ1-1|TRBV6-5|.
CASSYSSGTGLTEAFF
>TRBJ1-3|TRBV3-1/TRBV3-2|few
CASSPGGQYSGNTIYF